One and the same sample provided the 21 T cell receptor beta chains below, sequenced in a study of cytotoxic CD8 clonotypes in ibrutinib-treated CLL. Sequencing was performed with immunoSEQ multiplex PCR; in TCRdb, only in-frame clones are kept and a portion is missing. The repertoire includes about 130,000 clones, more than 75% of them detected once, and 5.1% sits in the top ten. Sample: PBMCs, taken after 24 months of ibrutinib treatment. These receptors were obtained from a human donor with chronic lymphocytic leukemia.

The CDR3 DNA sequence: TGTGCCAGCAGTGCCCAACGGGGCACTGAAGCTTTCTTT. It codes for CASSAQRGTEAFF. V and J are TRBV6-4 and TRBJ1-1; D call uncertain. Trimming took 4 bases from V and 4 from J, leaving 10 bases between them. The CDR3 is 13 residues long. Germline CDR1 and CDR2: MRHNA and SNTAGT.

This clone has a single count. The chain employs TRBV27 and TRBJ1-5, with D unresolved. Between the trimmed V and J ends, which lost 4 bases and 5 bases, there was a span of 9 bases. This CDR3 has 13 residues. CDR1 MNHEY and CDR2 SMNVEV come from the germline V gene (reference sequence). The CDR3 nucleotides are TGTGCCAGCAGTTCTGGGGTAGATCAGCCCCAGCATTTT. Translating gives CASSSGVDQPQHF.

This chain joins TRBV13 and TRBJ1-3; 8 bases agree with TRBD1. Germline CDR1 reads PRHDT; CDR2 reads FYEKMQ (reference sequence). This CDR3 has 15 amino acids. Trimming removed 5 bases from V and 8 bases from J; junction bases left unmatched: 11. CDR3 nucleotide sequence: TGTGCCAGCAGCCCCACCGGACAGGGTCGAGACACCATATATTTT. Protein: CASSPTGQGRDTIYF.

The genes are TRBV11-2 and TRBJ2-4; D unclear. CDR1 and CDR2 from the germline V gene are SGHAT and FQNNGV. The CDR3 covers 13 residues. The V gene lost 4 bases and the J gene lost 0 bases, with 4 bases spanning the gap. The CDR3 DNA is TGTGCCAGCAGCTCCCTAGCCAAAAACATTCAGTACTTC. It encodes CASSSLAKNIQYF.

This clone was recorded a few times. This chain links TRBV2 with TRBJ2-6; 10 bases agree with TRBD2. The CDR3 consists of 18 residues. Germline trimming cut 3 bases from V and 2 bases from J; bases unmatched to any gene: 7. Germline CDR1 reads SNHLY; CDR2 reads FYNNEI. The DNA for the CDR3 is TGTGCCAGCAGTGAGAGGGCTAGCGGGGGTCCTGGGGCCAACGTCCTGACTTTC. Its protein product is CASSERASGGPGANVLTF.

This clone was picked up one time. J is TRBJ1-4 and V is TRBV28; no reliable D call. Germline CDR1 reads MDHEN; CDR2 reads SYDVKM. The ends were cut back, 6 bases at V and 8 bases at J, with 13 bases in the middle. CDR3 size: 13 residues. In DNA, the CDR3 is TGTGCCAGCAGACCCGGCCCGGGGGAAAAACTGTTTTTT. Protein: CASRPGPGEKLFF.

This rearrangement joins TRBV2 to TRBJ2-7, with D possibly being TRBD1 (6 bases). This CDR3 has 13 amino acids. Germline V gene sequence: CDR1 SNHLY, CDR2 FYNNEI. Trimming removed 8 bases at V and 7 bases at J, with 18 bases between. The CDR3 reads CASGGHLGREQYF. The CDR3 DNA follows: TGTGCCAGCGGGGGACACCTTGGAAGGGAGCAGTACTTC.

This sequence joins TRBV5-1 and TRBJ1-2, with D hard to call. CDR3 length equals 15 residues. From germline, CDR1 is SGHRS and CDR2 YFSETQ. V was cut by 6 bases and J by 4 bases, with 19 bases left in between. The DNA of the CDR3 is TGCGCCAGCATCACAGCGGTTCGAAAGACCTATGGCTACACCTTC. Amino acids: CASITAVRKTYGYTF.

This clone was observed once. V usage is TRBV7-7 and J usage is TRBJ2-3; D ambiguous. Germline loops: CDR1 SSHAT, CDR2 FNYEAQ (reference sequence). The CDR3 is made up of 13 amino acids. The V and J ends lost 5 bases and 6 bases respectively, with 12 bases between them. In DNA, the CDR3 is TGTGCCAGCAGCCCCTGGCCCGGGGATACGCAGTATTTT. Translating it yields CASSPWPGDTQYF.

This clone has more than one count but fewer than ten. The V gene is TRBV5-1, the J gene TRBJ1-2, with D unclear. The germline CDR1 and CDR2 sequences are SGHRS and YFSETQ. CDR3 length: 12 amino acids. V gave up 5 bases and J gave up 1 base, with 6 bases separating them. CDR3 loop: CASRGLNYGYTF. The CDR3 bases are TGCGCCAGCAGGGGCCTTAACTATGGCTACACCTTC.

The genes are TRBV6-1 and TRBJ2-7; D perhaps matches TRBD1 (6 bases). The germline V gene encodes CDR1 MNHNS and CDR2 SASEGT. Trimming took off 1 base at V and 5 bases at J, with 12 bases between the two ends. CDR3 size: 14 residues. The CDR3 coding sequence is TGTGCCAGCAGTGAAGTGTGGGGGCTAGACGAGCAGTACTTC. It specifies CASSEVWGLDEQYF.

The chain recombines TRBV27 with TRBJ2-7; 10 nucleotides align to TRBD1. Looked up from germline, CDR1 is MNHEY and CDR2 is SMNVEV (reference sequence). The CDR3 is 14 amino acids. Trimming took 8 bases from V and 4 from J; bases not matched to a gene: 8. CDR3 coding DNA: TGTGCCAGCGGGCCCGGGACAGGGGTTTACGAGCAGTACTTC. It translates to CASGPGTGVYEQYF.

The chain joins TRBV9 to TRBJ2-3; D perhaps matches TRBD2 (6 bases). CDR1 SGDLS and CDR2 YYNGEE come from the germline V gene. This CDR3 comprises 12 residues. V lost 0 bases and J lost 10, with 9 bases in between. CDR3 sequence: CASSVGGVAQYF. The CDR3 bases are TGTGCCAGCAGCGTAGGGGGGGTGGCGCAGTATTTT.

The V gene is TRBV19, the J gene TRBJ1-1; unclear D gene. Germline values: CDR1 LNHDA, CDR2 SQIVND (reference sequence). CDR3 size: 15 residues. Trimming cost V 0 bases and J 0 bases, with 8 bases left between them. CDR3 in DNA: TGTGCCAGTAGTATAGATGGTTACTTGAACACTGAAGCTTTCTTT. The encoded protein is CASSIDGYLNTEAFF. Full variable domain (outside the CDR3, taken from reference TRBV19 and TRBJ1-1): DGGITQSPKYLFRKEGQNVTLSCEQNLNHDAMYWYRQDPGQGLRLIYYSQIVNDFQKGDIAEGYSVSREKKESFPLTVTSAQKNPTAFYLCASSIDGYLNTEAFFGQGTRLTVV.

This chain joins TRBV4-3 and TRBJ2-3; the match to TRBD2 covers 9 bases. V dropped 6 bases and J dropped 0; count of bases not matched to a gene: 7. CDR3 length equals 16 residues. Germline V CDR1 and CDR2: LGHNA, YSLEER. The CDR3 coding sequence is TGCGCCAGCAGACCAGCGGGAGGTCCAAGCACAGATACGCAGTATTTT. Encoded protein: CASRPAGGPSTDTQYF.

The chain combines TRBV28 with TRBJ1-5; possibly TRBD1 for D (5 bases). Germline CDR1 MDHEN, CDR2 SYDVKM. Trimming cost V 3 bases and J 6 bases, with 12 bases left between them. The CDR3 contains 14 residues. Written as DNA, the CDR3 is TGTGCCAGCAGTTTCCAGGGTGGTAGTCAGCCCCAGCATTTT. Amino acid sequence: CASSFQGGSQPQHF.

V gene TRBV11-3 combines with J gene TRBJ2-3; D not resolved. The V and J ends lost 1 base and 6 bases respectively, with 11 bases between them. The CDR3 spans 14 residues. Per germline, CDR1 SGHNT and CDR2 YENEEA. The CDR3 bases are TGTGCCAGCAGCTTAGGGGGTACGGGTGATACGCAGTATTTT. Translating it yields CASSLGGTGDTQYF. The variable domain in full, with the rest retrieved from reference TRBV11-3 and TRBJ2-3, is EAGVVQSPRYKIIEKKQPVAFWCNPISGHNTLYWYLQNLGQGPELLIRYENEEAVDDSQLPKDRFSAERLKGVDSTLKIQPAELGDSAVYLCASSLGGTGDTQYFGPGTRLTVL.

This clone was seen only a few times. Other DNA sequences of this sample code for an identical CDR3. J is TRBJ1-2 and V is TRBV28; tentatively, D is TRBD1 (5 bases). CDR3 length: 12 amino acids. The germline V and J ends were trimmed by 6 bases and 3 bases, with 8 bases remaining between them. Germline lookup yields CDR1 MDHEN and CDR2 SYDVKM. The CDR3 DNA reads as TGTGCCAGCAGCCTAGGGGACTATGGCTACACCTTC. Its translation is CASSLGDYGYTF.

This clone was found a few times. The genes are TRBV4-3 and TRBJ2-1; D might be TRBD2 (6 bases). There are 13 residues in the CDR3. Trimming left V 3 bases short and J 7 bases short, with 10 bases between. Germline V lookup: CDR1 LGHNA, CDR2 YSLEER. The CDR3 DNA reads as TGCGCCAGCAGCCAGGCCCTAGCGAATGAGCAGTTCTTC. Translating gives CASSQALANEQFF.

The chain couples TRBV5-6 to TRBJ1-1; possible D gene TRBD1, 5 bases. Trimming shortened V by 5 bases and J by 1 base, and 12 bases separated the two germline ends. Germline V gene data show CDR1 as SGHDT and CDR2 as YYEEEE. This CDR3 is 14 amino acids long. In DNA form, the CDR3 reads TGTGCCAGCAGGCTGGGGCAGGCGAACACTGAAGCTTTCTTT. It codes for CASRLGQANTEAFF. Complete variable domain (other parts from reference TRBV5-6 and TRBJ1-1): DAGVTQSPTHLIKTRGQQVTLRCSPKSGHDTVSWYQQALGQGPQFIFQYYEEEERQRGNFPDRFSGHQFPNYSSELNVNALLLGDSALYLCASRLGQANTEAFFGQGTRLTVV.

This clone was seen only a few times. The chain couples TRBV7-2 to TRBJ2-1; 12 nucleotides line up with TRBD2. CDR3 size: 13 residues. V shed 5 bases and J 10 bases; nucleotides not matched to a gene: 3. The germline V gene encodes CDR1 SGHTA and CDR2 FQGNSA. CDR3 region: CASSPGLAGEQFF. CDR3 nucleotides: TGTGCCAGCAGCCCAGGACTAGCGGGAGAGCAGTTCTTC. Complete variable domain (other parts from reference TRBV7-2 and TRBJ2-1): GAGVSQSPSNKVTEKGKDVELRCDPISGHTALYWYRQSLGQGLEFLIYFQGNSAPDKSGLPSDRFSAERTGGSVSTLTIQRTQQEDSAVYLCASSPGLAGEQFFGPGTRLTVL.